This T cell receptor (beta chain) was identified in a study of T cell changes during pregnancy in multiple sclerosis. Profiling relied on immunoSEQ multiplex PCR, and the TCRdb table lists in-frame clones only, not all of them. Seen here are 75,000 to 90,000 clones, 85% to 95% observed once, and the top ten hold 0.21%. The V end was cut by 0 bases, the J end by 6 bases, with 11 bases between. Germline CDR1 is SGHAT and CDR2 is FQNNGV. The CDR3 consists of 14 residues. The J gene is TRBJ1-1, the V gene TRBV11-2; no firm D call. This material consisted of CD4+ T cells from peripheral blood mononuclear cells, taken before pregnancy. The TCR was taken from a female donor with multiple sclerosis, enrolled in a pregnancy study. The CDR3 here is CASSLDRVVSEAFF. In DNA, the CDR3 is TGTGCCAGCAGCTTAGATCGAGTCGTCTCTGAAGCTTTCTTT. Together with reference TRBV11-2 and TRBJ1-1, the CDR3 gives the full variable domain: EAGVAQSPRYKIIEKRQSVAFWCNPISGHATLYWYQQILGQGPKLLIQFQNNGVVDDSQLPKDRFSAERLKGVDSTLKIQPAKLEDSAVYLCASSLDRVVSEAFFGQGTRLTVV.